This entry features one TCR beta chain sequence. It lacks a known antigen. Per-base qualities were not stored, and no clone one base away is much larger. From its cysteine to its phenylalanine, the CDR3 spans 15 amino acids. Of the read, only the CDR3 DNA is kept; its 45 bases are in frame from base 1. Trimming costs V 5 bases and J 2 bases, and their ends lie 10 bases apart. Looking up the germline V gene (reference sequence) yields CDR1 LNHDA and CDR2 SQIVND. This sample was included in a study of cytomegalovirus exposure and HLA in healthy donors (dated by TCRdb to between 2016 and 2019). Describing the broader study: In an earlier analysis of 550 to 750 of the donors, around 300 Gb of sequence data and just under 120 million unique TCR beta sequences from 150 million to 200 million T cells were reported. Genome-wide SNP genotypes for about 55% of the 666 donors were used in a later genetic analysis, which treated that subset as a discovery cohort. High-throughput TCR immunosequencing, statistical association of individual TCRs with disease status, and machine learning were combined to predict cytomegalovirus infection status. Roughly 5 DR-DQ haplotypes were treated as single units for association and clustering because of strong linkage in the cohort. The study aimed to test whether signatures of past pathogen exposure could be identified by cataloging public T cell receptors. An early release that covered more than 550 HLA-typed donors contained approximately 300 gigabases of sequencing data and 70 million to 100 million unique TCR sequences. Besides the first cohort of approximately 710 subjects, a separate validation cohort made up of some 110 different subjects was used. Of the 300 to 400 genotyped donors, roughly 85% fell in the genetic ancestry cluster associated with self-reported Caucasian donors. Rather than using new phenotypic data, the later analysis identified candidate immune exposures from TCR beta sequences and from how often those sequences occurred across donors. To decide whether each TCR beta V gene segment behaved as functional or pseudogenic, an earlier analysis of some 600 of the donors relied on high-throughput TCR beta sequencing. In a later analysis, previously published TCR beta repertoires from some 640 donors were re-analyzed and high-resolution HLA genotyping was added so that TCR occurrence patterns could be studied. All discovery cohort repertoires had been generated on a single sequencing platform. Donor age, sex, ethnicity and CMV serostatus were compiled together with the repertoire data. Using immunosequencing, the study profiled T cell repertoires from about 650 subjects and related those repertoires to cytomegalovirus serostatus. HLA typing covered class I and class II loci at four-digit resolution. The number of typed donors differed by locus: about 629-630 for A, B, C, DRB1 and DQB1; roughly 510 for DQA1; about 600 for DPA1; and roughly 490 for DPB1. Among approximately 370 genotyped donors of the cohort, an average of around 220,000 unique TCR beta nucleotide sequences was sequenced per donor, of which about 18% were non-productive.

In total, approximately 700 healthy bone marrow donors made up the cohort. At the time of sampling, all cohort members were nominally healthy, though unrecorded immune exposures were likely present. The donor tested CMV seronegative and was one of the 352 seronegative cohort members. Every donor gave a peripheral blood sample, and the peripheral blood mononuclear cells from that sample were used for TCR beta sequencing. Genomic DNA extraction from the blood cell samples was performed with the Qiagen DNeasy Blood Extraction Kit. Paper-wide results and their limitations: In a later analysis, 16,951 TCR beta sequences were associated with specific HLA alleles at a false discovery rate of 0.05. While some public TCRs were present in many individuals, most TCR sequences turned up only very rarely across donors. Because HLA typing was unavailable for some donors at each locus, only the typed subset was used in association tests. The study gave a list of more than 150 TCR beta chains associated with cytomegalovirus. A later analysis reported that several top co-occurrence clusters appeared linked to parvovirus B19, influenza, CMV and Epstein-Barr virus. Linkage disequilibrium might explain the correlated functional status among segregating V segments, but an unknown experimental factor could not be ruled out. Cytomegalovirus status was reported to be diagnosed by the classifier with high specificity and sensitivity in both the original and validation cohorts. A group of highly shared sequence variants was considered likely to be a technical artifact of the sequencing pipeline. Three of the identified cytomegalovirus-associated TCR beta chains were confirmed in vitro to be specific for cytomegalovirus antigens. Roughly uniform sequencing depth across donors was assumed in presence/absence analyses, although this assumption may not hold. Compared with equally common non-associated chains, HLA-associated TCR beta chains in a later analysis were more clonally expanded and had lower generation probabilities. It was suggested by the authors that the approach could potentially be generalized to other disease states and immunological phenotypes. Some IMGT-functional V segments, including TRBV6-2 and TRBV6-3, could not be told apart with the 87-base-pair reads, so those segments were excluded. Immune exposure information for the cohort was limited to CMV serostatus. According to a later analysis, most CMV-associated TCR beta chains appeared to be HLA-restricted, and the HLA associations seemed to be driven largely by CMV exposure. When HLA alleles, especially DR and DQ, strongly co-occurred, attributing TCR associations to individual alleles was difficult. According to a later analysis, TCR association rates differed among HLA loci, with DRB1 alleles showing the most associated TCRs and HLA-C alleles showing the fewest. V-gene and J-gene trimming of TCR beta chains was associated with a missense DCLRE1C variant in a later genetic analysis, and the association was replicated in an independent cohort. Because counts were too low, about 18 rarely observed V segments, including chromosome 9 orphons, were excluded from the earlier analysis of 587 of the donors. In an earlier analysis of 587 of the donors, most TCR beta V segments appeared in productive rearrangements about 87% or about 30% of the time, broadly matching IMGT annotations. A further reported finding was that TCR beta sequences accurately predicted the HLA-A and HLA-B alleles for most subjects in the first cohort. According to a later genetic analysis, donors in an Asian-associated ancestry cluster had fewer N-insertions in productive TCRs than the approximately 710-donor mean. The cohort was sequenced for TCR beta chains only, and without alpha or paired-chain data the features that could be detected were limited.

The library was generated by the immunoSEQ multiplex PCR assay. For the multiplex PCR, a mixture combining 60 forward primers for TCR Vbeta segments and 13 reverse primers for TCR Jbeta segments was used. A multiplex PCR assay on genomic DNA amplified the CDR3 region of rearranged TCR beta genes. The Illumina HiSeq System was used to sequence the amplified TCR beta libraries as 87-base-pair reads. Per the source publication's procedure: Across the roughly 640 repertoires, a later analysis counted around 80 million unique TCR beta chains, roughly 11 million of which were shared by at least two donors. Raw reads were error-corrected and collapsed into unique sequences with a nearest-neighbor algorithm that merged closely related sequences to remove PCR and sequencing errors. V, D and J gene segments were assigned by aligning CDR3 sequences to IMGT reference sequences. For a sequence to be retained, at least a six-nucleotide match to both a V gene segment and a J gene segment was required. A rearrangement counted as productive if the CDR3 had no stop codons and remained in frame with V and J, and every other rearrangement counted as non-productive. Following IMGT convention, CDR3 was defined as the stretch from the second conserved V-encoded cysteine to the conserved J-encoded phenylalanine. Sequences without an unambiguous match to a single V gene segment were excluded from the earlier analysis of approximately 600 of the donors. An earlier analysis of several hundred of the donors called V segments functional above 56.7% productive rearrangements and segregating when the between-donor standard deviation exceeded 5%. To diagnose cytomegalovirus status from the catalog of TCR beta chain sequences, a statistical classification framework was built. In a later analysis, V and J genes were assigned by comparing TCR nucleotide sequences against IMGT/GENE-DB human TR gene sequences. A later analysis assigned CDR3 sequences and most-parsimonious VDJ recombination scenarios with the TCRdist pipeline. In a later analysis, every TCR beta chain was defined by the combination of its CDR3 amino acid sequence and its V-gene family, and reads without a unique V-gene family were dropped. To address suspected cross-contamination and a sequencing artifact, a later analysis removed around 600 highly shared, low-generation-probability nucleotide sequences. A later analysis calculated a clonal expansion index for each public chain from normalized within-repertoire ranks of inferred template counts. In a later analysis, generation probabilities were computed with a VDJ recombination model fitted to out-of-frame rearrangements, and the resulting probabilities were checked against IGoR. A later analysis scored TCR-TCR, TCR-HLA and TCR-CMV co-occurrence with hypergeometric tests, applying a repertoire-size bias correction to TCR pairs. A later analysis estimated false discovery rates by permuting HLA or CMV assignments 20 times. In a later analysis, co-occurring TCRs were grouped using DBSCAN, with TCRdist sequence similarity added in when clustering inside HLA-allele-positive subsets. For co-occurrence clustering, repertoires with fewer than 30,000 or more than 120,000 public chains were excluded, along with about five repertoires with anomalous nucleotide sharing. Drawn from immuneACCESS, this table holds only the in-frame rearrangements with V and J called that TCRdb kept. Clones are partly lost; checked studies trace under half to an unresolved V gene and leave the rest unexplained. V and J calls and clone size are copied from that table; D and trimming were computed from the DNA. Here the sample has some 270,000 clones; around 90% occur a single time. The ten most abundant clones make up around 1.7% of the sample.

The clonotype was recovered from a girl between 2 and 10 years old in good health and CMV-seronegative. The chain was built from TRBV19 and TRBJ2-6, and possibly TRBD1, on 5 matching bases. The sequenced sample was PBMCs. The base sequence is TGTGCCAGTAGTCCGAGCAGGGCTGGGGCCAACGTCCTGACTTTC. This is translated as CASSPSRAGANVLTF.